This is a list of T cell receptor beta chains from one sample in a study of cytomegalovirus exposure and HLA in healthy donors. The data were produced by immunoSEQ multiplex PCR, yet TCRdb's version contains in-frame clones alone and is incomplete. The sample includes approximately 150,000 clones, around 78% of them seen just once. The sample was PBMCs. These receptors came from a middle-aged woman in good health and CMV-seropositive. Each CDR3 is given with its conserved first and last residue. The D gene is left open where the match is weak. Size is omitted from some rows. Given values are once, few, many or a class for expanded clones.

clone size	V gene	D gene	J gene	CDR3 protein	CDR3 DNA
.	TRBV5-1	.	TRBJ1-2	CASSLAGAGSPNYGCTF	TGCGCCAGCAGCTTGGCTGGGGCAGGGTCCCCTAACTATGGCTGCACCTTC
.	TRBV4-1	.	TRBJ1-2	CASSQDGGAGGYTF	TGCGCCAGCAGCCAAGATGGGGGGGCGGGGGGCTACACCTTC
.	TRBV4-3	TRBD1	TRBJ2-3	CASSQGQGLYTDTQYF	TGCGCCAGCAGCCAAGGACAGGGGCTATACACAGATACGCAGTATTTT
once	TRBV7-6	TRBD2	TRBJ2-1	CASSPTGGSSYNEQFF	TGTGCCAGCAGCCCAACGGGGGGGAGCTCCTACAATGAGCAGTTCTTC
.	TRBV30	.	TRBJ2-1	CAWSVFGVSYNEQFF	TGTGCCTGGAGTGTTTTCGGGGTCTCCTACAATGAGCAGTTCTTC
.	TRBV4-3	TRBD2	TRBJ2-3	CASSLGGGASTDTQYF	TGCGCCAGCAGCCTCGGCGGGGGAGCTAGCACAGATACGCAGTATTTT
.	TRBV7-6	.	TRBJ1-1	CASDATLSNTEAFF	TGTGCCAGCGATGCTACCTTGTCGAACACTGAAGCTTTCTTT
.	TRBV5-4	TRBD1	TRBJ1-5	CASSGQGQGPFQPQHF	TGTGCCAGCAGTGGACAGGGACAGGGACCTTTTCAGCCCCAGCATTTT
.	TRBV9	.	TRBJ2-1	CASSVGGGEVTYNEQFF	TGTGCCAGCAGCGTAGGTGGAGGGGAGGTTACTTACAATGAGCAGTTCTTC
.	TRBV9	.	TRBJ2-2	CASSRVPTGELFF	TGTGCCAGCAGCCGCGTCCCCACCGGGGAGCTGTTTTTT
few	TRBV27	.	TRBJ1-1	CASSPLGRDTEAFF	TGTGCCAGCAGCCCCTTGGGGCGAGACACTGAAGCTTTCTTT
.	TRBV7-9	TRBD1	TRBJ1-1	CASSLGQGVGTEAFF	TGTGCCAGCAGCTTAGGGCAGGGGGTTGGCACTGAAGCTTTCTTT
.	TRBV18	.	TRBJ1-6	CASSPQGGRSPLHF	TGTGCCAGCTCACCACAGGGAGGAAGGTCACCCCTCCACTTT
.	TRBV5-1	.	TRBJ2-7	CASSNEDRVPEQYF	TGCGCCAGCAGCAACGAGGACAGAGTCCCCGAGCAGTACTTC
.	TRBV23-1	TRBD1	TRBJ1-1	CASSLQGAFTEAFF	TGCGCCAGCAGTTTACAGGGGGCGTTTACTGAAGCTTTCTTT
.	TRBV19	.	TRBJ1-6	CASTGTGDSPLHF	TGTGCCAGTACAGGGACTGGGGATTCACCCCTCCACTTT
.	TRBV5-1	.	TRBJ1-6	CASSLGQTNSPLHF	TGCGCCAGCAGCTTGGGACAGACTAATTCACCCCTCCACTTT
.	TRBV5-1	.	TRBJ1-3	CASSFASGSGNTIYF	TGCGCCAGCAGCTTCGCCAGCGGCTCTGGAAACACCATATATTTT
.	TRBV19	TRBD2	TRBJ2-5	CASSIQTSGGRETQYF	TGTGCCAGTAGTATTCAGACTAGCGGAGGGCGAGAGACCCAGTACTTC
few	TRBV19	.	TRBJ1-2	CASSLEGTRGYTF	TGTGCCAGTAGTCTCGAGGGGACAAGGGGCTACACCTTC
.	TRBV5-8	TRBD1	TRBJ1-4	CASSSGQAYEKLFF	TGTGCCAGCAGCTCGGGACAGGCGTATGAAAAACTGTTTTTT
.	TRBV19	TRBD2	TRBJ2-3	CASSIASGGSTDTQYF	TGTGCCAGTAGTATAGCCTCGGGGGGTAGCACAGATACGCAGTATTTT
.	TRBV6-6	.	TRBJ2-7	CASRPREGSYEQYF	TGTGCCAGCAGACCTCGAGAAGGGAGTTACGAGCAGTACTTC
.	TRBV29-1	.	TRBJ2-7	CSVDGTDAYEQYF	TGCAGCGTTGACGGGACTGACGCCTACGAGCAGTACTTC
.	TRBV5-4	.	TRBJ2-6	CASSWVGTGANGLTF	TGTGCCAGCAGCTGGGTGGGCACTGGGGCCAACGGCCTGACTTTC
once	TRBV19	TRBD1	TRBJ1-3	CASSIHRGGSDTIYF	TGTGCCAGTAGTATACACAGGGGAGGTTCGGACACCATATATTTT
few	TRBV7-9	TRBD2	TRBJ2-1	CASSPPGTSWAEQFF	TGTGCCAGCAGCCCCCCCGGGACTAGCTGGGCTGAGCAGTTCTTC
.	TRBV9	.	TRBJ2-1	CASSPSPFNEQFF	TGTGCCAGCAGCCCCTCTCCCTTCAATGAGCAGTTCTTC
.	TRBV27	TRBD1	TRBJ2-7	CASSYRTGYEQYF	TGTGCCAGCAGTTACCGGACAGGCTACGAGCAGTACTTC
few	TRBV19	.	TRBJ1-2	CASTGPTDSFYGYTF	TGTGCCAGTACCGGGCCCACCGACAGTTTCTATGGCTACACCTTC
.	TRBV6-1	.	TRBJ1-5	CASSPQEAGPQHF	TGTGCCAGCAGTCCCCAGGAGGCGGGGCCCCAGCATTTT
.	TRBV28	TRBD1	TRBJ1-6	CASAEDRGKYSPLHF	TGTGCCAGCGCGGAGGACAGGGGCAAGTATTCACCCCTCCACTTT
.	TRBV30	TRBD1	TRBJ1-2	CAWRPQGAGGYTF	TGTGCCTGGAGACCACAGGGGGCGGGTGGCTACACCTTC
.	TRBV28	TRBD1	TRBJ1-2	CASSPGGQGAEGYTF	TGTGCCAGCTCCCCCGGGGGACAGGGGGCTGAGGGCTACACCTTC
.	TRBV6-5	TRBD1	TRBJ2-5	CASRGQGRETQYF	TGTGCCAGCAGAGGACAGGGGAGAGAGACCCAGTACTTC
.	TRBV10-3	TRBD1	TRBJ1-3	CAITRDSADTIYF	TGTGCCATCACTCGGGACAGTGCAGACACCATATATTTT
.	TRBV5-6	TRBD1	TRBJ2-1	CASSSGQGAHNEQFF	TGTGCCAGCAGCTCGGGACAGGGGGCCCACAATGAGCAGTTCTTC
few	TRBV5-4	TRBD1	TRBJ1-1	CASSHPDRGRSNTEAFF	TGTGCCAGCAGCCACCCGGACAGGGGCCGATCGAACACTGAAGCTTTCTTT
.	TRBV29-1	.	TRBJ1-2	CSVEAGLGGYTF	TGCAGCGTTGAAGCGGGTTTGGGTGGCTACACCTTC
.	TRBV5-6	TRBD2	TRBJ2-7	CASSAGLAGVSHEQYF	TGTGCCAGCAGCGCGGGACTAGCGGGGGTTTCTCACGAGCAGTACTTC
.	TRBV7-2	.	TRBJ1-5	CASSLSFKQPQHF	TGTGCCAGCAGCTTAAGCTTCAAACAGCCCCAGCATTTT
.	TRBV14	TRBD1	TRBJ1-1	CASSRDRVTEAFF	TGTGCCAGCAGCCGCGACAGGGTCACTGAAGCTTTCTTT
few	TRBV5-1	.	TRBJ1-2	CASSLEDSSWGYTF	TGCGCCAGCAGCTTGGAAGACAGCTCTTGGGGCTACACCTTC
few	TRBV10-3	.	TRBJ1-3	CAIKAGFGNTIYF	TGTGCCATCAAGGCGGGTTTTGGAAACACCATATATTTT
.	TRBV6-5	TRBD2	TRBJ2-2	CASSYSLAGGTGELFF	TGTGCCAGCAGTTACTCCCTCGCGGGGGGCACCGGGGAGCTGTTTTTT
few	TRBV27	.	TRBJ1-2	CASSYGGLDGYTF	TGTGCCAGCAGTTACGGGGGGCTTGATGGCTACACCTTC
.	TRBV6-1	TRBD1	TRBJ1-5	CASKLGQNSNQPQHF	TGTGCCAGCAAATTGGGACAGAATAGCAATCAGCCCCAGCATTTT